The 28 T cell receptor beta chains below all came from one sample that was sequenced in a study of T-cell memory formation after mild COVID-19. TCRdb re-derived calls from the 5' RACE reads in MiXCR, one entry per CDR3 protein. The table has around 300,000 distinct CDR3 sequences, under 15% seen once. The specimen was PBMCs or a T cell subset sorted from them (not recorded which). Receptors originate from a man aged 18 to 30 who had mild COVID-19 (a few samples of this study predate the infection). Cell type and time point are not known.

This clonotype was seen a few times. The genes are TRBV30 and TRBJ1-3, with D unclear. This CDR3 has 13 residues. Trimming took 5 bases from V and 2 from J, leaving 10 bases between them. CDR1 is GTSNPN, CDR2 SVGIG, per germline (reference sequence). The CDR3 DNA sequence: TGTGCCTGGGGGTACGGTCCTGGAAACACCATATATTTT. This translates into CAWGYGPGNTIYF.

This clonotype was counted many times. The V and J genes are TRBV7-2 and TRBJ1-4, with D hard to call. V was trimmed by 1 base and J by 1 base, leaving 7 bases between them. This CDR3 spans 15 amino acids. Germline lookup yields CDR1 SGHTA and CDR2 FQGNSA. CDR3 loop: CASSLGGLTNEKLFF. The DNA for the CDR3 is TGTGCCAGCAGCTTAGGGGGTCTAACTAATGAAAAACTGTTTTTT.

This clonotype occurred a few times. This chain uses TRBV2 with TRBJ1-6; D gene uncertain. V lost 6 bases, J lost 0 bases, and 9 bases lay in between. This CDR3 comprises 15 residues. Germline V CDR1 and CDR2: SNHLY, FYNNEI. The chain's CDR3 is CASRRESSYNSPLHF. The DNA of the CDR3 is TGTGCCAGCAGGAGGGAGAGCTCCTATAATTCACCCCTCCACTTT.

The chain couples TRBV7-2 to TRBJ2-1; D ambiguous. The germline CDR1 and CDR2 sequences are SGHTA and FQGNSA. Trimming pared 1 base from V and 5 bases from J, leaving 3 bases between. The CDR3 is 12 residues long. CDR3 DNA sequence: TGTGCCAGCAGCTTAGTCGACAATGAGCAGTTCTTC. Translation gives CASSLVDNEQFF.

The chain joins TRBV10-2 to TRBJ2-5; possible D gene TRBD2, 5 bases. This CDR3 region has 15 residues. Germline V gene sequence: CDR1 WSHSY, CDR2 SAAADI. V was shortened by 0 bases and J by 3 bases, with 11 bases between the two germline ends. In DNA, the CDR3 is TGCGCCAGCAGTGAGTCTAGGACTCTTAAAGAGACCCAGTACTTC. Its protein is CASSESRTLKETQYF.

The J gene is TRBJ2-4, the V gene TRBV27; D uncertain. Germline-derived CDR1 and CDR2 are MNHEY and SMNVEV (reference sequence). Trimming took 7 bases from V and 7 from J, leaving 5 bases between them. The CDR3 has 10 amino acids. For the CDR3, the DNA is TGTGCCAGCACAGGCAACATTCAGTACTTC. Its protein product is CASTGNIQYF.

V and J are TRBV7-9 and TRBJ1-1; D unclear. The germline V gene has CDR1 SEHNR and CDR2 FQNEAQ (reference sequence). The germline V and J ends were trimmed by 5 bases and 8 bases, with 12 bases remaining between them. The CDR3 runs 12 residues. In DNA, the CDR3 is TGTGCCAGCAGCCCCCGAGGCAGAGAAGCTTTCTTT. Its protein product is CASSPRGREAFF. Complete variable domain (other parts from reference TRBV7-9 and TRBJ1-1): DTGVSQNPRHKITKRGQNVTFRCDPISEHNRLYWYRQTLGQGPEFLTYFQNEAQLEKSRLLSDRFSAERPKGSFSTLEIQRTEQGDSAMYLCASSPRGREAFFGQGTRLTVV.

This rearrangement joins TRBV10-2 to TRBJ2-1, with TRBD2 identical over 8 bases. After removal of 5 bases from V and 9 bases from J, the junction contained 24 bases not matched to a gene. Germline CDR1 is WSHSY and CDR2 is SAAADI. CDR3 length: 19 residues. CDR3 residues: CASSHNLEWTSTTGGEQFF. CDR3 in DNA: TGCGCCAGCAGTCATAACTTGGAGTGGACTAGCACAACCGGTGGTGAGCAGTTCTTC.

The J gene is TRBJ1-4, the V gene TRBV5-1; D is unclear. The CDR3 covers 14 residues. Trimming cost V 5 bases and J 2 bases, with 10 bases left between them. CDR1 and CDR2 from the germline V gene are SGHRS and YFSETQ. DNA for the CDR3: TGCGCCAGCAGGAATCCCCGCACTAATGAAAAACTGTTTTTT. Its protein is CASRNPRTNEKLFF.

This clonotype was seen at least ten times. The rearrangement links TRBV7-2 to TRBJ2-3; the match to TRBD2 covers 7 bases. Germline lookup yields CDR1 SGHTA and CDR2 FQGNSA. With V trimmed by 0 bases and J by 4 bases, 4 bases remained unmatched. There are 15 residues in the CDR3. The CDR3 sequence is CASSLAGGRADTQYF. CDR3 DNA: TGTGCCAGCAGCTTAGCCGGGGGGAGGGCAGATACGCAGTATTTT. Full variable domain (rest looked up from reference TRBV7-2 and TRBJ2-3): GAGVSQSPSNKVTEKGKDVELRCDPISGHTALYWYRQSLGQGLEFLIYFQGNSAPDKSGLPSDRFSAERTGGSVSTLTIQRTQQEDSAVYLCASSLAGGRADTQYFGPGTRLTVL.

The J gene is TRBJ2-1, the V gene TRBV6-2 or TRBV6-3, with TRBD2 as a possible D gene (6 bases). CDR1 MNHEY and CDR2 SVGEGT come from the germline V gene. V lost 5 bases to trimming and J lost 4 bases, with 15 bases between them. CDR3 length: 15 amino acids. The chain's CDR3 is CASSTLGAGYNEQFF. In DNA form, the CDR3 reads TGTGCCAGCAGTACCCTAGGGGCGGGGTACAATGAGCAGTTCTTC.

The chain joins TRBV4-1 to TRBJ2-7; 9 positions agree with TRBD1. The CDR3 runs 16 residues. Unmatched junction bases numbered 12, after V lost 4 bases and J lost 5 bases. Germline-derived CDR1 and CDR2 are MGHRA and YSYEKL. CDR3 DNA sequence: TGCGCCAGCAGCCTAAGACCGGGACAGGGACCCAACGAGCAGTACTTC. Its protein is CASSLRPGQGPNEQYF.

V and J are TRBV7-2 and TRBJ1-6; 7 nucleotides match TRBD1. CDR3 size: 15 residues. From germline, CDR1 is SGHTA and CDR2 FQGNSA. Trimming removed 2 bases from V and 8 bases from J; junction bases left unmatched: 6. CDR3 sequence: CASSLLGTGDSPLHF. CDR3 sequence (DNA): TGTGCCAGCAGCTTACTGGGAACAGGGGATTCACCCCTCCACTTT.

This clonotype was picked up many times. The chain is built from TRBV11-2 and TRBJ2-3, with D perhaps TRBD2 (5 bases). The germline CDR1 and CDR2 sequences are SGHAT and FQNNGV. V was pared by 3 bases and J by 3 bases, with 19 bases between. The length of the CDR3 is 17 residues. CDR3 protein: CASSFEGFFLSTDTQYF. DNA for the CDR3: TGTGCCAGCAGCTTCGAGGGTTTCTTTTTGAGTACAGATACGCAGTATTTT.

The chain joins TRBV4-1 to TRBJ1-2, with TRBD1 identical over 7 bases. With 2 bases clipped from V and 6 bases from J, the junction kept 3 bases outside the gene matches. Germline lookup yields CDR1 MGHRA and CDR2 YSYEKL. The CDR3 length is 13 residues. Here the CDR3 DNA reads TGCGCCAGCAGCCAACATGGACAGGATGGCTACACCTTC. Translation: CASSQHGQDGYTF.

V usage is TRBV12-3 or TRBV12-4 and J usage is TRBJ2-4, with D possibly being TRBD2 (5 bases). The CDR3 has 14 amino acids. Trimming stripped 4 bases from V and 2 bases from J, with 9 bases between. CDR3 sequence (DNA): TGTGCCAGCAGTTACGGGGTTCCCAAAAACATTCAGTACTTC. This encodes CASSYGVPKNIQYF.

This clonotype was counted only a few times. The chain uses TRBV6-5 and TRBJ1-4; 10 bases line up with TRBD1. The CDR3 is 14 residues long. From germline, CDR1 is MNHEY and CDR2 SVGAGI. With V trimmed by 5 bases and J by 8 bases, 5 bases remained unmatched. The CDR3 nucleotides are TGTGCCAGCAGTAGGACAGGGGGTAGAGAAAAACTGTTTTTT. Amino acid sequence: CASSRTGGREKLFF.

V usage is TRBV5-1 and J usage is TRBJ1-1, with 7 positions matching TRBD1. The junction had 7 bases not matched to a gene; V was cut back by 1 base and J by 4 bases. The germline CDR1 and CDR2 sequences are SGHRS and YFSETQ. CDR3 size: 15 residues. In DNA, the CDR3 is TGCGCCAGCAGCTTGATAGGGGGCGGGGGCACTGAAGCTTTCTTT. Protein: CASSLIGGGGTEAFF.

The rearrangement links TRBV11-2 to TRBJ1-2; D call uncertain. Germline V gene data show CDR1 as SGHAT and CDR2 as FQNNGV. With 1 base removed from V and 7 bases from J, the gap between germline ends came to 22 bases. The CDR3 consists of 17 residues. The CDR3 reads CASSLGRGGNPDSGYTF. DNA of the CDR3: TGTGCCAGCAGCTTAGGGCGCGGCGGAAACCCAGATAGTGGCTACACCTTC.

V and J are TRBV18 and TRBJ2-7; 7 bases map to TRBD1. From germline, CDR1 is KGHSH and CDR2 LQKENI. This CDR3 has 15 amino acids. V trimming: 4 bases; J trimming: 2 bases; junction bases outside the gene matches: 8. The CDR3 loop is CASSQTGTTPYEQYF. DNA of the CDR3: TGTGCCAGCTCACAGACAGGGACCACTCCCTACGAGCAGTACTTC. The whole variable domain, filled in from reference TRBV18 and TRBJ2-7, reads NAGVMQNPRHLVRRRGQEARLRCSPMKGHSHVYWYRQLPEEGLKFMVYLQKENIIDESGMPKERFSAEFPKEGPSILRIQQVVRGDSAAYFCASSQTGTTPYEQYFGPGTRLTVT.

The V call is TRBV3-1, the J call TRBJ1-2; TRBD1 might be the D (6 bases). Trimming cost V 0 bases and J 12 bases, with 17 bases left between them. The CDR3 is made up of 14 amino acids. Germline CDR1 is LGHDT and CDR2 is YNNKEL (reference sequence). The CDR3 reads CASSQDPLTGGHTF. In DNA form, the CDR3 reads TGTGCCAGCAGCCAAGATCCCCTGACAGGAGGACACACCTTC.

This chain uses TRBV7-6 with TRBJ2-1; 11 bases fit TRBD1. V was pared by 5 bases and J by 8 bases, with 8 bases of the junction left unmatched. This CDR3 has 15 amino acids. The germline V gene has CDR1 SGHVS and CDR2 FNYEAQ. CDR3 protein: CASSSRTGGLYEQFF. The CDR3 coding sequence is TGTGCCAGCAGCAGCAGGACAGGGGGCTTATATGAGCAGTTCTTC.

This clonotype was picked up a small number of times. The rearrangement uses TRBV9 and TRBJ2-1, with D perhaps being TRBD1 or TRBD2 (6 bases each). The V gene's germline CDR1 is SGDLS and CDR2 YYNGEE. The CDR3 covers 15 residues. The V end was cut by 0 bases, the J end by 7 bases, with 14 bases between. The CDR3 here is CASSVGGAGGNEQFF. In nucleotides, the CDR3 is TGTGCCAGCAGCGTAGGGGGGGCAGGAGGGAATGAGCAGTTCTTC. Variable domain in full (rest from reference TRBV9 and TRBJ2-1): DSGVTQTPKHLITATGQRVTLRCSPRSGDLSVYWYQQSLDQGLQFLIQYYNGEERAKGNILERFSAQQFPDLHSELNLSSLELGDSALYFCASSVGGAGGNEQFFGPGTRLTVL.

Comment on this clonotype: A junction end diverges from the germline sequence, so it may reflect a read error. The V and J genes are TRBV2 and TRBJ2-3; D might be TRBD1 (5 bases). Germline CDR1 is SNHLY and CDR2 is FYNNEI. The CDR3 is 15 amino acids. In DNA, the CDR3 is TGTGCCAGCAGTCCTCCGCCTATGGACACAGATGCGCAGTATTTT. This sequence encodes CASSPPPMDTDAQYF.

This chain uses TRBV6-2 or TRBV6-3 with TRBJ2-7, with 7 positions matching TRBD2. The CDR3 extends over 14 amino acids. Trimming took 8 bases from V and 2 from J; bases not matched to a gene: 9. Germline V gene data show CDR1 as MNHEY and CDR2 as SVGEGT. CDR3 protein: CASSLGAGTYEQYV. The CDR3 nucleotides read TGTGCCAGCTCCCTGGGAGCGGGGACCTACGAGCAGTACGTC.

This clonotype showed up just a few times. V gene TRBV19 combines with J gene TRBJ2-3; D remains ambiguous. Germline V gene sequence: CDR1 LNHDA, CDR2 SQIVND (reference sequence). The V gene lost 5 bases and the J gene lost 2 bases, with 14 bases spanning the gap. The CDR3 sequence is 15 residues long. This CDR3 is CASSWVPAPTDTQYF. The CDR3 region has the DNA TGTGCCAGTAGTTGGGTCCCAGCTCCCACAGATACGCAGTATTTT.

This clonotype occurred many times. The chain couples TRBV12-3 or TRBV12-4 to TRBJ2-3, with D tentatively TRBD1 (7 bases). V gave up 3 bases and J gave up 4 bases, with 11 bases separating them. This CDR3 spans 14 amino acids. The CDR3 is CASSFGGGADTQYF. CDR3 in DNA: TGTGCCAGCAGTTTTGGAGGGGGCGCAGATACGCAGTATTTT.

J is TRBJ1-2 and V is TRBV18; D is possibly TRBD1 (5 bases). There are 14 residues in the CDR3. Deletions cut 1 base from V and 2 bases from J, with 8 bases between. Germline V lookup: CDR1 KGHSH, CDR2 LQKENI. Here the CDR3 DNA reads TGTGCCAGCTCACCACGATCAGGGAACTATGGCTACACCTTC. It is translated as CASSPRSGNYGYTF.